This T cell receptor (beta chain) was profiled in a study of blood T cells in healthy people across ages. Looking at the study overall: Per every two T cells, about one barcoded beta molecule was captured by template switching.

With a J-beta primer mix and a sample-barcoded 5' primer, a second PCR ran 7 to 11 cycles. A template-switch adaptor with 12 random nucleotides tagged each cDNA molecule. TCRdb redid the calling of the 5' RACE reads with MiXCR, one entry per CDR3 protein. The sample lists around 650,000 distinct CDR3 sequences; roughly two fifths were seen once. J gave up 1 base and V 6 bases, and 11 bases lay outside the gene matches. The V gene's germline CDR1 is LNHDA and CDR2 SQIVND (reference sequence). The CDR3 spans 16 residues. Comments on this clonotype: Its antigen is not identified.

Study-wide points: Any changes in expanded clonotypes were possibly confounded, as donor CMV status remained unknown.

The sample was blood. The receptor was derived from an older man in good health. V is TRBV19 and J is TRBJ2-5, with 7 bases fitting TRBD1. CDR3 region: CASSTLIGQVQETQYF. In DNA, the CDR3 is TGTGCCAGTAGCACCTTAATCGGACAGGTCCAAGAGACCCAGTACTTC.